The 25 T cell receptor beta chains below were found in one sample sequenced in a study of metastatic and nonmetastatic thyroid tumors. Not a single patient had been given any form of treatment at any point before undergoing thyroid surgery. TCRdb re-analyzed the PCR reads using MiXCR. The data contain tens of thousands of clones, 13% to 15% of them singletons. The source material was blood. These receptors were collected from a male donor with papillary thyroid cancer or a benign thyroid nodule (not recorded which). Some clones in this sample may be carry-over from other donors' samples.

This clone has a count of ten or more. The chain couples TRBV19 to TRBJ2-5; 9 nucleotides agree with TRBD1. From germline, CDR1 is LNHDA and CDR2 SQIVND (reference sequence). The CDR3 contains 14 residues. V lost 6 bases and J lost 4; bases outside the gene matches: 6. The CDR3 reads CASSRQGGGETQYF. CDR3 DNA: TGTGCCAGTAGCCGACAGGGGGGGGGAGAGACCCAGTACTTC.

This clone appeared many times. The V gene is TRBV10-1, the J gene TRBJ2-7; D is possibly TRBD1 or TRBD2 (6 bases each). CDR3 size: 13 residues. Per germline, CDR1 WNHNN and CDR2 SYGVQD (reference sequence). V lost 8 bases and J 0 bases, leaving 11 bases between the germline ends. The CDR3 DNA follows: TGCGCCAGCTTAGGGGGGCACTCCTACGAGCAGTACGTC. Encoded protein: CASLGGHSYEQYV.

This clone was seen more than once but under ten times. This sequence may be a read error, since a much larger clone differs from it by one base. The chain has TRBV6-1 and TRBJ1-4; 11 bases map to TRBD1. Looked up from germline, CDR1 is MNHNS and CDR2 is SASEGT. Germline trimming cut 7 bases from V and 7 bases from J; bases unmatched to any gene: 8. This CDR3 is built from 15 residues. The CDR3, as DNA: TGTGCCAGCACCAGGACAGGGGGCTCCGGTGAAAAACTGTTTTTT. Its protein is CASTRTGGSGEKLFF.

This clone was counted ten times or more. V and J are TRBV7-7 and TRBJ2-7, with 11 bases aligning to TRBD2. Germline values: CDR1 SSHAT, CDR2 FNYEAQ (reference sequence). CDR3 length equals 16 residues. The chain's CDR3 is CASSLGFSGRAYEQYV. The CDR3, as DNA: TGTGCTAGCAGCTTAGGATTTAGCGGGAGGGCCTACGAGCAGTACGTC.

The chain recombines TRBV5-5 with TRBJ2-7; D assignment may be TRBD1 or TRBD2 (5 bases each). This CDR3 region has 15 residues. Trimming left V 0 bases short and J 3 bases short, with 13 bases between. Germline CDR1 is SGHKS and CDR2 is YYEKEE (reference sequence). The CDR3 nucleotides read TGTGCCAGCAGCTTGGCAGGGAGTGGAAACTACGAGCAGTACTTC. Translated, it gives CASSLAGSGNYEQYF.

This clone was recorded at least ten times. J is TRBJ1-1 and V is TRBV5-1, with D perhaps matching TRBD1 (6 bases). Germline values: CDR1 SGHRS, CDR2 YFSETQ. V lost 4 bases and J lost 4, with 17 bases in between. This CDR3 comprises 15 residues. CDR3 DNA: TGCGCCAGCAGCCCCAGGGAGGGGGGGGGCACTGAAGCTTTCTTT. This gives the protein CASSPREGGGTEAFF.

This clone has a count of ten or more. The chain joins TRBV2 to TRBJ2-7; the D gene is possibly TRBD1 (6 bases). The CDR3 covers 14 residues. The germline CDR1 and CDR2 sequences are SNHLY and FYNNEI. V dropped 2 bases and J dropped 5 bases, with 13 bases sitting between them. The CDR3 coding sequence is TGTGCCAGCAGTGAAAACAGGGTGTACCACGAGCAGTACGTC. Its protein is CASSENRVYHEQYV.

This clone was observed many times. The chain has TRBV20-1 and TRBJ1-5; D gene uncertain. The V and J ends lost 2 bases and 2 bases respectively, with 7 bases between them. The CDR3 covers 13 residues. CDR1 is DFQATT and CDR2 is SNEGSKA in the germline V gene (reference sequence). The CDR3 spells CSARSPRNQPQHF. CDR3 nucleotides: TGCAGTGCTAGATCGCCCCGCAATCAGCCCCAGCATTTT.

This clone has more than one count but fewer than ten. This sequence joins TRBV6-6 and TRBJ1-1, with 7 bases that match TRBD1. With 10 bases clipped from V and 6 bases from J, the junction kept 26 bases outside the gene matches. From germline, CDR1 is MNHNY and CDR2 SVGAGI (reference sequence). CDR3 size: 18 residues. The CDR3 bases are TGTGCCATCCGGCGGATTACATTGCTAGGGGGCCGCTGGGCTGAAGCTTTCTTT. The encoded protein is CAIRRITLLGGRWAEAFF.

There are many counts of this clone. J is TRBJ2-1 and V is TRBV5-1; 7 bases map to TRBD2. Per the germline V gene, CDR1 is SGHRS and CDR2 is YFSETQ. The CDR3 spans 14 residues. With 1 base clipped from V and 4 bases from J, the junction kept 2 bases outside the gene matches. CDR3 protein: CASSLTGGYNEQFF. The DNA of the CDR3 is TGCGCCAGCAGCTTGACGGGGGGTTACAATGAGCAGTTCTTC.

The gene calls are TRBV20-1 and TRBJ1-1; tentative D call: TRBD1 (5 bases). V lost 6 bases and J lost 4, with 18 bases in between. Germline V gene lookup returns CDR1 DFQATT and CDR2 SNEGSKA (reference sequence). CDR3 length: 14 residues. CDR3 residues: CSADQSLQVTEAFF. The CDR3 nucleotides read TGCAGTGCCGACCAATCCCTACAGGTCACTGAAGCTTTCTTT.

This clone has a handful of counts. The rearrangement joins TRBV19 to TRBJ2-3, with D hard to call. This CDR3 spans 13 amino acids. Germline V gives CDR1 LNHDA, CDR2 SQIVND (reference sequence). V was clipped by 3 bases and J by 1 base, with 5 bases between them. The CDR3 protein is CASSIRGTDTQYF. Here the CDR3 DNA reads TGTGCCAGTAGTATTCGTGGCACAGATACGCAGTATTTT.

V and J are TRBV6-1 and TRBJ2-3, with 9 nucleotides matching TRBD2. The CDR3 is 14 residues long. The V gene end was trimmed by 4 bases and the J gene end by 7 bases; junction bases not matched to a gene: 6. CDR1 and CDR2 from the germline V gene are MNHNS and SASEGT. The CDR3 reads CASSGLAVSYTQYF. CDR3 DNA sequence: TGTGCCAGCAGTGGACTAGCGGTATCCTATACGCAGTATTTT.

This clone came up many times. The chain is built from TRBV4-1 and TRBJ2-7; 10 nucleotides match TRBD1. From germline, CDR1 is MGHRA and CDR2 YSYEKL. The ends lost 1 base at V and 4 bases at J; junction bases unmatched: 10. The length of the CDR3 is 17 residues. CDR3 protein: CASSQGTGTGVRYEQYF. The CDR3 coding sequence is TGCGCCAGCAGCCAAGGAACCGGGACAGGGGTGCGGTACGAGCAGTACTTC.

Notes on this clone: Other DNA sequences in the same sample also yield this CDR3. The rearrangement uses TRBV6-1 and TRBJ2-5; TRBD1 agrees at 7 bases. V dropped 6 bases and J dropped 5; count of bases not matched to a gene: 12. CDR1 and CDR2 (germline): MNHNS, SASEGT. The length of the CDR3 is 15 residues. In nucleotides, the CDR3 is TGTGCCAGCAGCAGACAAGGGGGCCTCCAGGAGACCCAGTACTTC. Translation: CASSRQGGLQETQYF.

Here the CDR3 reads CASRPGLATDTQYF. DNA for the CDR3: TGTGCCAGCAGACCGGGACTAGCAACAGATACGCAGTATTTT. The gene calls are TRBV9 and TRBJ2-3; 9 bases line up with TRBD2. Germline assignment: CDR1 SGDLS and CDR2 YYNGEE. The CDR3 has 14 residues. Germline trimming cut 5 bases from V and 3 bases from J; bases unmatched to any gene: 4.

This clone has ten or more counts. The CDR3 is CASSEGQITYEQYF. The CDR3 coding sequence is TGCGCCAGCAGTGAAGGACAGATTACCTACGAGCAGTACTTC. The V and J genes are TRBV10-1 and TRBJ2-7, with D perhaps TRBD1 (6 bases). The V gene lost 3 bases and the J gene lost 2 bases, with 11 bases spanning the gap. This CDR3 contains 14 residues. The germline CDR1 and CDR2 sequences are WNHNN and SYGVQD (reference sequence).

At least ten counts were recorded for this clone. This rearrangement joins TRBV7-9 to TRBJ2-1; D might be TRBD1 (6 bases). CDR1 SEHNR and CDR2 FQNEAQ come from the germline V gene (reference sequence). V lost 5 bases, J lost 4 bases, and 12 bases lay in between. The CDR3 sequence is 14 residues long. DNA of the CDR3: TGTGCCAGCAGCATTGACAGGTCTTACAATGAGCAGTTCTTC. Protein: CASSIDRSYNEQFF.

This clone was observed at least ten times. This chain uses TRBV2 with TRBJ1-2; D is possibly TRBD1 (5 bases). CDR3 length: 12 amino acids. Germline values: CDR1 SNHLY, CDR2 FYNNEI. The V end was cut by 8 bases, the J end by 4 bases, with 11 bases between. The CDR3 loop reads CASRTLLYGYTF. The DNA for the CDR3 is TGTGCCAGCCGGACACTTCTCTATGGCTACACCTTC. Filled out from reference TRBV2 and TRBJ1-2, the complete variable domain reads EPEVTQTPSHQVTQMGQEVILRCVPISNHLYFYWYRQILGQKVEFLVSFYNNEISEKSEIFDDQFSVERPDGSNFTLKIRSTKLEDSAMYFCASRTLLYGYTFGSGTRLTVV.

This clone was seen repeatedly, ten times or more. The chain has TRBV29-1 and TRBJ1-1; no definite D call. CDR1 and CDR2 from the germline V gene are SQVTM and ANQGSEA. Between the trimmed V and J ends, which lost 6 bases and 2 bases, there was a span of 10 bases. This CDR3 has 12 amino acids. CDR3 residues: CSVLMDNTEAFF. The CDR3 DNA sequence: TGCAGCGTCCTAATGGACAACACTGAAGCTTTCTTT.

Note on this clone: Just one base apart from a much larger clone, this may be a read error. Written as DNA, the CDR3 is TGCGCCAGCAGCCCTAGCGTGAGAGATGGAAATGAGCAGTTCTTC. This encodes CASSPSVRDGNEQFF. This chain links TRBV5-1 with TRBJ2-1; a possible D gene is TRBD2 (6 bases). The ends were cut back, 4 bases at V and 7 bases at J, with 18 bases in the middle. Germline V lookup: CDR1 SGHRS, CDR2 YFSETQ. The CDR3 contains 15 residues.

This clone was seen many times. V and J are TRBV12-3 or TRBV12-4 and TRBJ2-6; D gene ambiguous. This CDR3 region has 15 residues. V lost 2 bases and J 0 bases, leaving 5 bases between the germline ends. The CDR3 loop is CASSLSVSGANVLTF. Here the CDR3 DNA reads TGTGCCAGCAGTTTAAGTGTCTCTGGGGCCAACGTCCTGACTTTC.

The chain uses TRBV4-3 and TRBJ2-1; D is perhaps TRBD2 (5 bases). Germline V gives CDR1 LGHNA, CDR2 YSLEER. The CDR3 is made up of 17 amino acids. Trimming stripped 0 bases from V and 1 base from J, with 13 bases between. The CDR3 nucleotides read TGCGCCAGCAGCCAAGATCTAGGGCGAGGGTCCTACAATGAGCAGTTCTTC. It specifies CASSQDLGRGSYNEQFF.

This clone was detected ten times or more. This chain connects TRBV9 to TRBJ1-4; no firm D call. Germline V gene data show CDR1 as SGDLS and CDR2 as YYNGEE. V gave up 0 bases and J gave up 0 bases, with 6 bases separating them. This CDR3 contains 15 residues. The CDR3 DNA sequence: TGTGCCAGCAGCGTAGGAACGGCAACTAATGAAAAACTGTTTTTT. This gives the protein CASSVGTATNEKLFF.

The chain carries TRBV6-2 or TRBV6-3 and TRBJ2-7; 8 nucleotides agree with TRBD1. The V segment lost 0 bases and the J segment 10 bases; nucleotides outside the gene matches: 8. Germline CDR1 is MNHEY and CDR2 is SVGEGT. The CDR3 consists of 14 residues. CDR3 region: CASSYSGTGGDQYF. The CDR3 DNA reads TGTGCCAGCAGTTACTCTGGGACAGGTGGGGATCAGTACTTC.